The source of this TCR beta chain is a study of blood T cells in healthy people across ages (dated by TCRdb to about 2015). In the study overall: In model experiments, roughly one uniquely barcoded TCR beta cDNA molecule per two T cells was captured by template switching. The study measured age-related changes in TCR beta repertoire diversity using deep sequencing normalized with unique cDNA molecular identifiers. The donors were divided into four age groups: young (average approximately 16 years), middle-aged (about 40), aged (about 56) and long-lived (about 90). To avoid experimental bias, donors of different ages were randomly spread across the sequencing lanes. Using the same blood draw, the study looked at two additional independent replicas of 1 million unique cDNA reads for two donors, one aged 18 to 30 and the other aged 80 or older.

Overall study outcomes, separate from this receptor: Because donor CMV infection status was unknown, age-related changes in expanded clonotypes were potentially confounded. Observed TCR beta diversity per million T cells fell roughly linearly with age, and a significant reduction was already apparent by age about 36. Observed TCR beta diversity correlated strongly with the percentage of naive T cells measured by flow cytometry. Conclusive comparison of naive and antigen-experienced compartments was prevented by the profiling of bulk unsorted PBMCs. Compared with the aged group, the long-lived group had more naive CD4+ T cells, fewer expanded clones and increased TCR diversity, suggesting age selection. Estimates of total diversity from one million sequenced T cells were regarded as lower bounds and underestimates.

In the germline V gene, CDR1 corresponds to SGHDT and CDR2 to YYEEEE. V is clipped by 2 bases and J by 1 base, and the sequence between their germline boundaries is 9 bases long. The CDR3 holds 14 amino acids from the cysteine to the phenylalanine. Solely the CDR3 DNA is kept, with 42 bases framed from the first base. Library preparation employed 5' RACE. The sequencer was an Illumina HiSeq 2500. A second about 7 to 12 cycle PCR used a sample-barcoded 5' primer and a J-beta primer mix. Each TCR beta cDNA molecule received a unique molecular identifier from a template-switch 5' adaptor carrying 12 random nucleotides. Each sample yielded at least 3 million CDR3-containing paired-end reads. First-strand cDNA was synthesized from all RNA with the Mint cDNA synthesis kit, primed by a TRBC-specific oligonucleotide. All cDNA was treated with uracil-DNA glycosylase and then went through a first 18-cycle PCR with the universal primers M1SS and BC2_uni_R. The published analysis was carried out like this. For normalization, 1 million high-quality reads, each with a distinct molecular identifier, were randomly selected from each sample. Instead of being binned into consensus sequences, reads that shared molecular identifiers were thrown out. CDR3 identification, clonotype clustering and error correction used MiTCR with a Q25 quality threshold and the strictest error-elimination algorithm. A nonparametric unseen species model with Euler transformation was used to estimate lower-bound total TCR beta diversity. TCRdb trimmed the raw reads at Q25, called clones with MiXCR and kept productive beta chains. Identical CDR3 proteins give one entry, which carries the most common genes and DNA. TCRdb, not the authors, supplied the V and J calls. The sample table records about 640,000 distinct CDR3 sequences; roughly 53% of these occur just once. The top ten clonotypes cover over 30% of the sample.

The roughly 39 donors, aged about 6 to 100 years, were systemically healthy Caucasian individuals from Russia. Roughly 10 milliliters of peripheral blood were drawn from each donor into EDTA-treated Vacutainer tubes. PBMCs were isolated by Ficoll-Paque density-gradient centrifugation, with at least 6 million obtained per sample. Total RNA, at least 6 micrograms per sample, was extracted from PBMCs with Trizol reagent. Naive CD45RAhigh/CD27high T cell percentages were measured by flow cytometry on a PBMC aliquot from every donor. Concerning this clonotype: Its antigen remains undetermined. The input lacks base qualities; no much larger clone sits a single base away.

The chain uses TRBV5-6 and TRBJ1-1, with the D gene not confidently named. The TCR originated in a man aged 60-69 years in good health. Material for sequencing was blood. The CDR3 corresponds to CASSFIQRNTEAFF. The DNA sequence is as follows: TGTGCCAGCAGCTTCATACAGCGGAACACTGAAGCTTTCTTT.